The next 21 T cell receptor beta chains were all read from a single sample in a study of lymphopenia after photon versus proton radiotherapy. The protocol was immunoSEQ multiplex PCR, while the TCRdb copy is restricted to in-frame clones and leaves out a portion. The sample includes about 33,000 clones, almost 90% seen only once; the top ten take about 7%. The sample consisted of peripheral blood, taken from a patient treated with photon-based radiotherapy. These receptors were obtained from a woman aged 45 to 65 with pancreatic cancer.

CDR3 amino acids: CASSEANGASTDTQYF. The CDR3 coding sequence is TGTGCCAGCAGTGAAGCGAACGGGGCAAGCACAGATACGCAGTATTTT. This chain connects TRBV6-1 to TRBJ2-3; D is possibly TRBD1 or TRBD2 (5 bases each). Deletions cut 0 bases from V and 0 bases from J, with 10 bases between. The CDR3 extends over 16 amino acids. Germline CDR1 reads MNHNS; CDR2 reads SASEGT.

V and J are TRBV19 and TRBJ2-5; D might be TRBD2 (5 bases). The germline V and J ends were trimmed by 3 bases and 5 bases, with 22 bases remaining between them. Germline V gene lookup returns CDR1 LNHDA and CDR2 SQIVND (reference sequence). The CDR3 is 17 residues long. CDR3: CASSIGEFFGVGETQYF. In nucleotides, the CDR3 is TGTGCCAGTAGTATCGGAGAGTTCTTCGGGGTGGGTGAGACCCAGTACTTC.

This clone was counted a single time. J is TRBJ2-7 and V is TRBV6-1; no reliable D call. The ends were cut back, 1 base at V and 1 base at J, with 8 bases in the middle. The V gene's germline CDR1 is MNHNS and CDR2 SASEGT. The CDR3 loop spans 14 amino acids. The CDR3 sequence: CASSEVGRSYEQYF. CDR3 nucleotide sequence: TGTGCCAGCAGTGAAGTCGGCAGATCCTACGAGCAGTACTTC.

V is TRBV19 and J is TRBJ1-3; D call uncertain. Trimming cost V 3 bases and J 0 bases, with 18 bases left between them. CDR1 is LNHDA and CDR2 is SQIVND in the germline V gene (reference sequence). The CDR3 has 18 residues. CDR3 sequence: CASSMGRINWGSGNTIYF. CDR3 in DNA: TGTGCCAGTAGTATGGGCCGGATTAATTGGGGCTCTGGAAACACCATATATTTT.

V and J are TRBV28 and TRBJ2-5, with D unclear. Germline V gene sequence: CDR1 MDHEN, CDR2 SYDVKM. V was pared by 11 bases and J by 5 bases, with 9 bases between. This CDR3 region has 10 residues. The CDR3 DNA follows: TGTGCCGCAGCACGGGAGACCCAGTACTTC. Amino acids: CAAARETQYF.

CDR3 nucleotide sequence: TGTGCCAGCAGCCACCTCGGAGCGGGAGCAATTTTGGCCACCTACGAGCAGTACTTC. Residues: CASSHLGAGAILATYEQYF. The V gene is TRBV7-2, the J gene TRBJ2-7; 8 nucleotides align to TRBD2. The trim removed 5 bases at V and 2 bases at J, leaving 20 bases unmatched. The CDR3 loop spans 19 amino acids. Germline CDR1 reads SGHTA; CDR2 reads FQGNSA.

This clone was detected a few times. The rearrangement uses TRBV6-1 and TRBJ1-5; a weak D match, TRBD1 (5 bases). Trimming left V 7 bases short and J 16 bases short, with 20 bases between. CDR3 size: 12 residues. Germline assignment: CDR1 MNHNS and CDR2 SASEGT. CDR3 in DNA: TGTGCCAGCACCGAAGGACGGGACCTCCAACATTTT. Its protein product is CASTEGRDLQHF.

The chain joins TRBV10-2 to TRBJ1-5, with 8 positions matching TRBD1. The CDR3 runs 16 residues. Germline assignment: CDR1 WSHSY and CDR2 SAAADI. The junction had 3 bases not matched to a gene; V was cut back by 0 bases and J by 2 bases. CDR3 residues: CASSESPTGGNQPQHF. DNA of the CDR3: TGCGCCAGCAGTGAGTCCCCGACAGGGGGCAATCAGCCCCAGCATTTT.

The J gene is TRBJ1-4, the V gene TRBV19; D is unclear. The CDR3 length is 14 residues. V shed 1 base and J shed 0 bases, with 3 bases lying between them. In germline, CDR1 is LNHDA, CDR2 SQIVND (reference sequence). CDR3 in DNA: TGTGCCAGTAGTATAGGAGCAACTAATGAAAAACTGTTTTTT. It encodes CASSIGATNEKLFF.

This clone was detected a few times. CDR3 sequence: CASSLTQGGQPQHF. CDR3 coding DNA: TGTGCCAGCAGCTTAACGCAGGGCGGTCAGCCCCAGCATTTT. This chain uses TRBV7-2 with TRBJ1-5; D possibly corresponds to TRBD1 (5 bases). The CDR3 consists of 14 residues. Germline CDR1 is SGHTA and CDR2 is FQGNSA. V lost 2 bases to trimming and J lost 6 bases, with 11 bases between them.

The genes are TRBV5-1 and TRBJ2-2; the match to TRBD2 covers 11 bases. The V segment lost 2 bases and the J segment 5 bases; nucleotides outside the gene matches: 2. Germline assignment: CDR1 SGHRS and CDR2 YFSETQ. The CDR3 is made up of 15 amino acids. CDR3 coding DNA: TGCGCCAGCAGCTTACGGACTAGCGGGACCGGGGAGCTGTTTTTT. Its translation is CASSLRTSGTGELFF.

This sequence joins TRBV5-6 and TRBJ2-5, with 7 positions matching TRBD1. The ends lost 4 bases at V and 5 bases at J; junction bases unmatched: 8. The germline CDR1 and CDR2 sequences are SGHDT and YYEEEE. This CDR3 is 14 amino acids long. Written as DNA, the CDR3 is TGTGCCAGCAGCCCCCCAGGGGGACGGGAGACCCAGTACTTC. This encodes CASSPPGGRETQYF.

The rearrangement uses TRBV14 and TRBJ1-1; weak D call: TRBD1 (5 bases). Trimming removed 4 bases from V and 1 base from J, with 13 bases in between. The CDR3 is 15 amino acids. Per the germline V gene, CDR1 is SGHDN and CDR2 is FVKESK. The CDR3 nucleotides are TGTGCCAGCAGCCGCGATGGGGCAGGGAACACTGAAGCTTTCTTT. Amino acid sequence: CASSRDGAGNTEAFF.

The chain combines TRBV27 with TRBJ2-2; D is possibly TRBD2 (6 bases). The CDR3 length is 14 residues. Germline CDR1 MNHEY, CDR2 SMNVEV (reference sequence). The V end was cut by 6 bases, the J end by 1 base, with 9 bases between. The DNA for the CDR3 is TGTGCCAGCAGGCGGGACCTGAACACCGGGGAGCTGTTTTTT. It encodes CASRRDLNTGELFF.

The chain couples TRBV9 to TRBJ1-2; D is unclear. Germline lookup yields CDR1 SGDLS and CDR2 YYNGEE. CDR3 length equals 17 residues. V lost 0 bases and J lost 0, with 15 bases in between. CDR3 residues: CASSVEDPVRANYGYTF. The CDR3 coding sequence is TGTGCCAGCAGCGTAGAAGATCCGGTGAGGGCTAACTATGGCTACACCTTC. The full variable domain, its missing parts supplied by reference TRBV9 and TRBJ1-2, is DSGVTQTPKHLITATGQRVTLRCSPRSGDLSVYWYQQSLDQGLQFLIQYYNGEERAKGNILERFSAQQFPDLHSELNLSSLELGDSALYFCASSVEDPVRANYGYTFGSGTRLTVV.

The chain links TRBV27 to TRBJ2-1, with 9 bases matching TRBD2. Germline values: CDR1 MNHEY, CDR2 SMNVEV (reference sequence). V was pared by 6 bases and J by 6 bases, with 12 bases of the junction left unmatched. The length of the CDR3 is 16 residues. The CDR3 reads CASSPSLAGMINEQFF. As DNA, the CDR3 is TGTGCCAGCAGCCCTAGTCTAGCGGGAATGATCAATGAGCAGTTCTTC.

This chain uses TRBV11-3 with TRBJ2-5; D is uncertain. The CDR3 runs 14 residues. V was clipped by 7 bases and J by 3 bases, with 15 bases between them. Germline CDR1 SGHNT, CDR2 YENEEA. CDR3 sequence (DNA): TGTGCCAGCACTCCCGCCCGACGTAAAGAGACCCAGTACTTC. Its protein product is CASTPARRKETQYF.

V gene TRBV6-5 combines with J gene TRBJ1-2; a possible D gene is TRBD1 (6 bases). Germline CDR1 and CDR2: MNHEY and SVGAGI. Trimming took 6 bases from V and 8 from J, leaving 19 bases between them. CDR3 length: 14 amino acids. CDR3 residues: CASRRTNLGGGYTF. The CDR3 DNA follows: TGTGCCAGCAGGAGGACCAACCTTGGGGGCGGCTACACCTTC.

This clone was seen only once. This chain uses TRBV10-1 with TRBJ1-3; 9 bases match TRBD1. The germline V gene has CDR1 WNHNN and CDR2 SYGVQD (reference sequence). The CDR3 is 16 amino acids. V shed 5 bases and J 1 base; nucleotides not matched to a gene: 6. In nucleotides, the CDR3 is TGCGCCAGCAGTTCGGGACAGGGATCGTCTGGAAACACCATATATTTT. As protein: CASSSGQGSSGNTIYF.

The chain carries TRBV5-1 and TRBJ2-5, with 7 bases identical to TRBD1. The trim removed 1 base at V and 5 bases at J, leaving 8 bases unmatched. From germline, CDR1 is SGHRS and CDR2 YFSETQ. The length of the CDR3 is 15 residues. The CDR3 protein is CASSLSEGGAETQYF. The CDR3 DNA reads TGCGCCAGCAGCTTGTCGGAAGGGGGCGCGGAGACCCAGTACTTC.

This clone showed up just once. The gene calls are TRBV5-1 and TRBJ1-5; D is unresolved. Trimming removed 6 bases at V and 0 bases at J, with 10 bases between. The CDR3 has 14 residues. CDR1 is SGHRS, CDR2 YFSETQ, per germline. The CDR3 loop reads CASKIDHSNQPQHF. The CDR3, as DNA: TGCGCCAGCAAAATCGACCATAGCAATCAGCCCCAGCATTTT.